Below, 18 T cell receptor beta chains from the same sample are listed, as sequenced in a study of T cell responses to AZD1222 COVID-19 vaccine. Method: immunoSEQ multiplex PCR; TCRdb's copy keeps in-frame clones and lacks some. The data contain under 150,000 clones, about 92% of them singletons. The sequencing here drew on peripheral blood, taken on day 0 of AZD1222 vaccination. These receptors were obtained from an adult in good health.

The chain joins TRBV9 to TRBJ2-7; 8 bases are a match to TRBD1. The junction had 8 bases not matched to a gene; V was cut back by 4 bases and J by 5 bases. The CDR3 runs to 14 residues. Germline CDR1 and CDR2: SGDLS and YYNGEE. The CDR3 here is CASSHTGGRDEQYF. Here the CDR3 DNA reads TGTGCCAGCAGCCACACAGGGGGAAGGGACGAGCAGTACTTC. Combining the CDR3 with reference TRBV9 and TRBJ2-7 gives the whole variable domain DSGVTQTPKHLITATGQRVTLRCSPRSGDLSVYWYQQSLDQGLQFLIQYYNGEERAKGNILERFSAQQFPDLHSELNLSSLELGDSALYFCASSHTGGRDEQYFGPGTRLTVT.

The V gene is TRBV9, the J gene TRBJ2-1, with TRBD1 as a possible D gene (6 bases). Trimming took 1 base from V and 3 from J, leaving 8 bases between them. There are 14 residues in the CDR3. Germline loops: CDR1 SGDLS, CDR2 YYNGEE. CDR3 in amino acids: CASSVRTVYNEQFF. The CDR3, as DNA: TGTGCCAGCAGCGTACGGACAGTCTACAATGAGCAGTTCTTC.

The gene calls are TRBV30 and TRBJ2-5, with D perhaps TRBD2 (5 bases). The CDR3 extends over 14 amino acids. From germline, CDR1 is GTSNPN and CDR2 SVGIG (reference sequence). The V end was cut by 0 bases, the J end by 0 bases, with 8 bases between. The DNA for the CDR3 is TGTGCCTGGAGTGTACGAGGGAACCAAGAGACCCAGTACTTC. Its translation is CAWSVRGNQETQYF.

The chain combines TRBV6-5 with TRBJ2-1; D is perhaps TRBD1 (6 bases). V lost 6 bases to trimming and J lost 9 bases, with 15 bases between them. From germline, CDR1 is MNHEY and CDR2 SVGAGI. This CDR3 has 13 residues. CDR3 amino acids: CASRPGAMTEQFF. The CDR3 DNA sequence: TGTGCCAGCAGGCCAGGGGCAATGACTGAGCAGTTCTTC.

This clone was detected only once. The chain has TRBV3-1 (or the pseudogene TRBV3-2) and TRBJ2-1, with TRBD1 identical over 7 bases. Germline V gene data show CDR1 as LGHDT and CDR2 as YNNKEL (reference sequence). With 0 bases clipped from V and 7 bases from J, the junction kept 6 bases outside the gene matches. The CDR3 is 15 amino acids. In DNA, the CDR3 is TGTGCCAGCAGCCAAGATCCAATCAGGGGGAATGAGCAGTTCTTC. Amino acid sequence: CASSQDPIRGNEQFF.

In its sample, this clone was seen once. Here the CDR3 reads CASSLYFDSGANVLTF. The CDR3 DNA reads as TGTGCCAGCAGTTTATACTTTGACTCTGGGGCCAACGTCCTGACTTTC. The chain combines TRBV28 with TRBJ2-6; D is ambiguous. V gave up 1 base and J gave up 0 bases, with 7 bases separating them. The CDR3 extends over 16 amino acids. Germline assignment: CDR1 MDHEN and CDR2 SYDVKM.

The chain is built from TRBV15 and TRBJ1-4; D is undetermined. The CDR3 spans 15 residues. V dropped 0 bases and J dropped 7 bases, with 12 bases sitting between them. Looked up from germline, CDR1 is LNHNV and CDR2 is YYDKDF (reference sequence). CDR3 sequence (DNA): TGTGCCACCAGCAGAGACCCGGGGATGAGTGAAAAACTGTTTTTT. Protein product: CATSRDPGMSEKLFF.

V gene TRBV7-2 combines with J gene TRBJ1-1, with D maybe TRBD1 (6 bases). Germline CDR1 is SGHTA and CDR2 is FQGNSA. This CDR3 contains 14 residues. V lost 5 bases and J lost 4, with 14 bases in between. In nucleotides, the CDR3 is TGTGCCAGCAGCATACAGGGTCGGTTCACTGAAGCTTTCTTT. It is translated as CASSIQGRFTEAFF.

This clone has only a few counts. The rearrangement uses TRBV6-1 and TRBJ1-2; D not resolved. Germline CDR1 reads MNHNS; CDR2 reads SASEGT. V lost 0 bases, J lost 4 bases, and 12 bases lay in between. This CDR3 has 15 amino acids. CDR3 DNA: TGTGCCAGCAGTGAAGCGGAGGTATCGGGCTATGGCTACACCTTC. Its protein product is CASSEAEVSGYGYTF.

The chain links TRBV7-3 to TRBJ2-2; TRBD1 is a possible D gene (6 bases). The CDR3 has 14 residues. V lost 5 bases to trimming and J lost 1 base, with 8 bases between them. Germline CDR1 and CDR2: SGHTA and FQGTGA. The CDR3, as DNA: TGTGCCAGCAGCAGGACAGAGAACACCGGGGAGCTGTTTTTT. Translating it yields CASSRTENTGELFF.

The chain carries TRBV3-1 (or the pseudogene TRBV3-2) and TRBJ2-5; D is ambiguous. Trimming pared 0 bases from V and 4 bases from J, leaving 9 bases between. CDR1 and CDR2 from the germline V gene are LGHDT and YNNKEL (reference sequence). CDR3 length: 14 amino acids. The CDR3 here is CASSQDPGPETQYF. CDR3 bases: TGTGCCAGCAGCCAAGATCCCGGGCCAGAGACCCAGTACTTC.

This clone has just one count. CDR3 residues: CASSLGTHRETQYF. In DNA form, the CDR3 reads TGTGCCAGCAGCTTAGGGACACATAGGGAGACCCAGTACTTC. This sequence joins TRBV5-4 and TRBJ2-5; perhaps TRBD1 as D (6 bases). Germline V gene data show CDR1 as SGHNT and CDR2 as YYREEE (reference sequence). V was trimmed by 2 bases and J by 5 bases, leaving 13 bases between them. This CDR3 has 14 residues.

This rearrangement joins TRBV5-1 to TRBJ2-1; maybe TRBD1 (6 bases). The germline V gene encodes CDR1 SGHRS and CDR2 YFSETQ. V lost 6 bases and J lost 1, with 11 bases in between. The CDR3 length is 14 residues. This CDR3 is CASIGGSSYNEQFF. In DNA form, the CDR3 reads TGCGCCAGCATAGGGGGTAGTTCCTACAATGAGCAGTTCTTC.

V is TRBV7-2 and J is TRBJ1-1; TRBD1 matches at 7 bases. The junction had 11 bases not matched to a gene; V was cut back by 5 bases and J by 5 bases. This CDR3 region has 15 residues. Germline loops: CDR1 SGHTA, CDR2 FQGNSA. CDR3 residues: CASSQSDRVGTEAFF. CDR3 bases: TGTGCCAGCAGCCAATCCGACAGGGTCGGAACTGAAGCTTTCTTT.

This chain links TRBV28 with TRBJ2-3, with TRBD2 matching over 10 bases. Trimming at V came to 4 bases and at J to 2 bases, leaving 12 bases not matched to a gene. The CDR3 is 18 residues long. The germline CDR1 and CDR2 sequences are MDHEN and SYDVKM. CDR3 region: CASSSPFKLAGDTDTQYF. CDR3 nucleotide sequence: TGTGCCAGCAGTTCCCCCTTCAAGCTAGCGGGGGACACAGATACGCAGTATTTT.

The chain couples TRBV27 to TRBJ2-7; maybe TRBD2 (5 bases). This CDR3 region has 17 residues. Germline V gives CDR1 MNHEY, CDR2 SMNVEV (reference sequence). Deletions cut 5 bases from V and 7 bases from J, with 27 bases between. This CDR3 is CASSPDTALAGKREQYF. CDR3 sequence (DNA): TGTGCCAGCAGTCCAGATACCGCGCTAGCCGGGAAGAGGGAGCAGTACTTC.

The chain is built from TRBV11-2 and TRBJ2-7; D is perhaps TRBD2 (5 bases). The CDR3 totals 15 residues. V lost 7 bases to trimming and J lost 3 bases, with 19 bases between them. The germline CDR1 and CDR2 sequences are SGHAT and FQNNGV. The chain's CDR3 is CASTPGLGGNYEQYF. The DNA for the CDR3 is TGTGCCAGCACCCCAGGACTTGGAGGTAACTACGAGCAGTACTTC.

The chain uses TRBV5-1 and TRBJ2-3; TRBD1 agrees at 7 bases. The CDR3 is 15 amino acids. Germline CDR1 is SGHRS and CDR2 is YFSETQ. The J segment lost 1 base and the V segment lost 0 bases, leaving 2 bases of the junction unmatched. The CDR3 region is CASSLATGGTDTQYF. For the CDR3, the DNA is TGCGCCAGCAGCTTGGCCACAGGGGGCACAGATACGCAGTATTTT.